A selection of T cell receptor beta chains follows, all from one sample in a study of T cells in Graves' hyperthyroidism and ophthalmopathy. TCRdb called the multiplex PCR reads again in MiXCR, with one record for every CDR3 protein. The sample shows approximately 520,000 distinct CDR3 sequences, 20% to 25% of them seen only once. The sequenced sample consisted of blood. These receptors were collected from a man aged 18 to 29 with Graves' hyperthyroidism. CDR3s include the opening cysteine and the closing phenylalanine or tryptophan. The D gene is left open where the match is weak. Clone size, where shown, is once, few, many, or a class for clones that have expanded.

cdr3_length,j_call,d_call,v_call,clone_size,cdr3_aa
14,TRBJ2-4,.,TRBV11-2,.,CASRSIIAKNIKYF
15,TRBJ1-2,TRBD1,TRBV7-6,once,CASSEIGQANYGYTF
15,TRBJ2-2,TRBD1,TRBV12-3/TRBV12-4,many,CATKQGDLNTGELFF
16,TRBJ2-7,.,TRBV9,few,CASSVALQAYPYEQYF
14,TRBJ1-2,TRBD1,TRBV6-1,.,CASIMTGGSYGYTF
17,TRBJ2-2,.,TRBV29-1,many,CSVEDGGENLNTGELFF
15,TRBJ2-7,TRBD2,TRBV6-1,once,CASTNEREASYEQYF
17,TRBJ1-1,TRBD1,TRBV20-1,many,CSARDLQGAWPLTEAFF
17,TRBJ1-2,TRBD1,TRBV12-3/TRBV12-4,many,CASSHRQGGLANYGYTF
14,TRBJ1-5,TRBD1,TRBV20-1,.,CSAGRTGEGQPQHF
14,TRBJ1-1,.,TRBV5-6,.,CASELGQLNTEAFF
15,TRBJ2-4,.,TRBV11-3,many,CASSLRGAGKNIQYF
16,TRBJ1-1,.,TRBV6-2/TRBV6-3,.,CASRIGGVPRSTEAFF
13,TRBJ2-5,.,TRBV29-1,many,CSVERQLAETQYF
14,TRBJ2-7,TRBD2,TRBV18,.,CASCVGLAGSEQYF
14,TRBJ1-1,.,TRBV27,many,CASSPQGVNTEAFF
12,TRBJ1-1,.,TRBV20-1,many,CRVEQGNTEAFF
14,TRBJ2-7,.,TRBV28,many,CASPAGTPPYEQYF
14,TRBJ1-6,.,TRBV11-2,many,CASSLDAGDSPLHF
13,TRBJ2-7,TRBD1,TRBV6-1,.,CASRDRVAYEQYF
12,TRBJ2-5,.,TRBV4-2,few,CASRGAEETQYF
12,TRBJ1-2,.,TRBV28,.,CASSSVNYGFTF
18,TRBJ1-5,TRBD1,TRBV4-1,few,CASSQPGQRRYSNQPQHF
11,TRBJ2-5,TRBD1,TRBV11-2,many,CASSLSGTEYF
16,TRBJ2-7,.,TRBV15,many,CATSRDVGLAIHEQYF
13,TRBJ1-1,.,TRBV10-3,many,CAISGRANTEAFF
16,TRBJ1-5,.,TRBV28,many,CASSLWGQGGAQPQHF
13,TRBJ1-5,.,TRBV6-1,many,CASSENEGQPQHF
13,TRBJ2-5,.,TRBV27,many,CASRPRLQETQYF
15,TRBJ2-5,TRBD2,TRBV28,many,CARRTSGGRGETQYF
13,TRBJ2-7,.,TRBV6-1,many,CASRLRSSYEQYF
11,TRBJ2-2,.,TRBV30,many,CAWSSPGELFF
13,TRBJ1-1,.,TRBV12-3/TRBV12-4,many,CASRGLMNTEAFF
14,TRBJ2-2,.,TRBV29-1,.,CSVETGGGTGELFF
13,TRBJ1-1,.,TRBV12-3/TRBV12-4,many,CASRGPMNTEAFF
15,TRBJ2-7,TRBD2,TRBV28,many,CASSWTSARSYEQYF
15,TRBJ2-2,.,TRBV12-3/TRBV12-4,many,CASSPADRDTGELFF
13,TRBJ2-5,.,TRBV7-2,few,CASSLSLRGTQYF
16,TRBJ2-5,.,TRBV30,many,CAWSVRIGGLAETQYF
14,TRBJ1-1,.,TRBV29-1,.,CSVEGPAMNTEAFF